The 18 T cell receptor beta chains reported below all come from one sample, sequenced in a study of Ad26.COV2.S vaccination and SARS-CoV-2 variants. Described treatment: over 15 received Ad26.COV2.S at low or high dose, single or two shots; 5 received placebo; per-sample allocation not given. Material that was analyzed had been drawn on day 63 after the first vaccine or placebo injection. Produced via immunoSEQ multiplex PCR; TCRdb's table is partial and in-frame only. The repertoire consists of about 350,000 clones, with around 90% occurring once and the leading ten covering around 3.6%. Sequencing was performed on peripheral blood, taken in a trial of Ad26.COV2.S vaccine versus placebo. These receptors all stem from a person between 18 and 60 years old who received the Ad26.COV2.S COVID-19 vaccine or a placebo.

Concerning this clone: This same CDR3 is encoded by further DNA sequences in the sample. V gene TRBV19 combines with J gene TRBJ1-2; D remains unclear. V gave up 3 bases and J gave up 1 base, with 6 bases separating them. From germline, CDR1 is LNHDA and CDR2 SQIVND (reference sequence). CDR3 length: 13 amino acids. CDR3 sequence: CASSINGNYGYTF. DNA for the CDR3: TGTGCCAGTAGTATCAACGGTAACTATGGCTACACCTTC.

V gene TRBV29-1 combines with J gene TRBJ2-2; 9 bases fit TRBD1. The CDR3 spans 16 residues. CDR1 SQVTM and CDR2 ANQGSEA come from the germline V gene. V was clipped by 4 bases and J by 5 bases; unmatched bases: 11. The CDR3 is CSVVLGDRAVTGELFF. The DNA for the CDR3 is TGCAGCGTTGTGTTGGGGGACAGGGCGGTAACCGGGGAGCTGTTTTTT.

V usage is TRBV6-5 and J usage is TRBJ2-7; the D gene could be TRBD1 or TRBD2 (5 bases each). This CDR3 comprises 14 residues. V was cut by 4 bases and J by 3 bases, with 13 bases left in between. CDR1 is MNHEY, CDR2 SVGAGI, per germline. The CDR3 nucleotides read TGTGCCAGCAGTTCGGGACGAACCAACTACGAGCAGTACTTC. Amino acid sequence: CASSSGRTNYEQYF.

The chain couples TRBV4-3 to TRBJ2-1; no clear D gene. CDR3 length: 18 amino acids. CDR1 is LGHNA and CDR2 is YSLEER in the germline V gene. The V gene lost 3 bases and the J gene lost 4 bases, with 22 bases spanning the gap. The CDR3 bases are TGCGCCAGCAGCCAGTCCTTAAGCGCAGGACCGCCTTACAATGAGCAGTTCTTC. This gives the protein CASSQSLSAGPPYNEQFF.

The CDR3 spells CASSQRTGDFREQFF. The DNA of the CDR3 is TGTGCCAGCAGCCAGAGGACAGGGGATTTTAGGGAGCAGTTCTTC. The chain has TRBV3-1 (or the pseudogene TRBV3-2) and TRBJ2-1, with 9 bases aligning to TRBD1. The CDR3 consists of 15 residues. Germline V gene sequence: CDR1 LGHDT, CDR2 YNNKEL (reference sequence). V was clipped by 3 bases and J by 10 bases; unmatched bases: 10.

The rearrangement links TRBV4-2 to TRBJ2-1; 7 bases align to TRBD2. V trimming: 0 bases; J trimming: 4 bases; junction bases outside the gene matches: 9. CDR3 size: 17 residues. Germline values: CDR1 LGHNA, CDR2 YNFKEQ. The CDR3 here is CASSQDHGLGWYNEQFF. The CDR3, as DNA: TGTGCCAGCAGCCAAGATCATGGACTAGGGTGGTACAATGAGCAGTTCTTC.

V is TRBV6-5 and J is TRBJ1-2; D is perhaps TRBD1 (6 bases). This CDR3 is 13 amino acids long. Germline CDR1 is MNHEY and CDR2 is SVGAGI. This chain's CDR3 is CATSQGSNYGYTF. The DNA for the CDR3 is TGTGCTACCTCCCAGGGGTCCAACTATGGCTACACCTTC.

This clone was seen repeatedly, ten times or more. The chain is built from TRBV6-2 or TRBV6-3 and TRBJ2-2; a possible D gene is TRBD1 (5 bases). CDR3 size: 15 residues. Germline CDR1 MNHEY, CDR2 SVGEGT. With 5 bases removed from V and 0 bases from J, the gap between germline ends came to 10 bases. CDR3 nucleotide sequence: TGTGCCAGCAGTAGGACACCTCCGAACACCGGGGAGCTGTTTTTT. Protein product: CASSRTPPNTGELFF.

The gene calls are TRBV9 and TRBJ1-5; D is undetermined. With 0 bases removed from V and 2 bases from J, the gap between germline ends came to 9 bases. CDR1 is SGDLS, CDR2 YYNGEE, per germline. The CDR3 covers 15 residues. The CDR3: CASSVDGKGNQPQHF. CDR3 coding DNA: TGTGCCAGCAGCGTAGATGGGAAGGGCAATCAGCCCCAGCATTTT.

The V and J genes are TRBV7-3 and TRBJ2-3; the D gene is possibly TRBD2 (6 bases). The V end lost 2 bases, the J end lost 5 bases, and 14 bases lay between the germline ends. Germline V gene lookup returns CDR1 SGHTA and CDR2 FQGTGA. The CDR3 extends over 15 amino acids. The CDR3 is CASSLAGSLGDTQYF. CDR3 nucleotides: TGTGCCAGCAGCTTAGCGGGGTCTTTGGGAGATACGCAGTATTTT.

The chain joins TRBV6-5 to TRBJ1-2; D gene uncertain. In germline, CDR1 is MNHEY, CDR2 SVGAGI. The CDR3 spans 13 residues. With 5 bases removed from V and 2 bases from J, the gap between germline ends came to 9 bases. CDR3 DNA: TGTGCCAGCAGTCCAAGTACCAACTATGGCTACACCTTC. Translated: CASSPSTNYGYTF.

The V gene is TRBV21-1, the J gene TRBJ1-5. TRBV21-1 is a pseudogene locus. CDR3 size: 12 residues. The CDR3 coding sequence is TGTGCCAGCAGCAAATATCGTCAGCCCCAGCATTTT. The encoded protein is CASSKYRQPQHF.

The rearrangement links TRBV4-2 to TRBJ2-1; no clear D. In germline, CDR1 is LGHNA, CDR2 YNFKEQ. V gave up 1 base and J gave up 0 bases, with 13 bases separating them. The CDR3 has 17 amino acids. CDR3 loop: CASSQGVEVLSYNEQFF. The CDR3 nucleotides read TGTGCCAGCAGCCAAGGAGTTGAGGTCCTCTCCTACAATGAGCAGTTCTTC.

The J gene is TRBJ2-7, the V gene TRBV25-1; TRBD1 is a possible D gene (6 bases). V lost 3 bases to trimming and J lost 3 bases, with 15 bases between them. Germline CDR1 is MGHDK and CDR2 is SYGVNS. The CDR3 spans 15 residues. CDR3 sequence reads: CASSEAQGTYYEQYF. The DNA of the CDR3 is TGTGCCAGCAGTGAGGCCCAGGGGACGTACTACGAGCAGTACTTC.

The chain is built from TRBV10-3 and TRBJ2-1; 11 positions match TRBD1. This CDR3 is 14 amino acids long. Germline V gene data show CDR1 as ENHRY and CDR2 as SYGVKD. J was trimmed by 7 bases and V by 4 bases; bases with no gene match: 3. The CDR3 loop is CAISGTGGQNEQFF. The CDR3 DNA is TGTGCCATCAGTGGGACAGGGGGCCAGAATGAGCAGTTCTTC.

V gene TRBV24-1 combines with J gene TRBJ2-3; D remains ambiguous. Germline CDR1 is KGHDR and CDR2 is SFDVKD. The CDR3 totals 13 residues. V was cut by 2 bases and J by 0 bases, with 2 bases left in between. In DNA form, the CDR3 reads TGTGCCACCAGTGATTCTAGCACAGATACGCAGTATTTT. Translated, it gives CATSDSSTDTQYF.

The chain combines TRBV14 with TRBJ1-2; D gene unclear. The germline gives CDR1 SGHDN, CDR2 FVKESK. This CDR3 spans 13 amino acids. The germline V and J ends were trimmed by 0 bases and 4 bases, with 6 bases remaining between them. CDR3 sequence: CASSQEWGYGYTF. The CDR3 bases are TGTGCCAGCAGCCAAGAATGGGGCTATGGCTACACCTTC.

The genes are TRBV6-6 and TRBJ2-3; tentatively, D is TRBD1 (5 bases). The CDR3 is made up of 14 amino acids. The V and J ends lost 5 bases and 2 bases respectively, with 11 bases between them. CDR1 is MNHNY, CDR2 SVGAGI, per germline (reference sequence). The chain's CDR3 is CASSPRGSTDTQYF. The DNA of the CDR3 is TGTGCCAGCAGTCCTAGGGGATCCACAGATACGCAGTATTTT.